These 10 T cell receptor beta chains originate from one sample sequenced in a study of graft-versus-host responses after intestinal transplantation. Measured with immunoSEQ multiplex PCR; TCRdb has only the in-frame clones, and not every one. The sample has about 100,000 clones, more than 75% seen once. These receptors have no identified antigens. The starting material was unstimulated CD4+ T cells sorted from spleen or lymph node cells, obtained before transplant. All receptors come from a human donor who was the organ donor for an intestinal transplant.

The chain is built from TRBV5-6 and TRBJ2-1; 7 bases line up with TRBD2. V trimming: 6 bases; J trimming: 3 bases; junction bases outside the gene matches: 3. Germline CDR1 and CDR2: SGHDT and YYEEEE. CDR3 size: 13 residues. CDR3 in DNA: TGTGCCAGCACGCGGACTAGCTACAATGAGCAGTTCTTC. This translates into CASTRTSYNEQFF.

The chain uses TRBV6-1 and TRBJ2-1; 7 positions match TRBD1. Germline assignment: CDR1 MNHNS and CDR2 SASEGT. The CDR3 spans 14 residues. The V gene end was trimmed by 7 bases and the J gene end by 7 bases; junction bases not matched to a gene: 10. CDR3 nucleotides: TGTGCCAGCATGGCAGGGACCAGGGGGAATGAGCAGTTCTTC. It encodes CASMAGTRGNEQFF.

Only one count was recorded for this clone. CDR3 DNA: TGTGCCAGCACGCGGGGCCGGTACGAGCAGTACTTC. This codes for CASTRGRYEQYF. The chain couples TRBV28 to TRBJ2-7; a possible D gene is TRBD2 (6 bases). CDR1 is MDHEN and CDR2 is SYDVKM in the germline V gene. The CDR3 consists of 12 residues. The germline V and J ends were trimmed by 7 bases and 4 bases, with 11 bases remaining between them.

The chain couples TRBV30 to TRBJ2-7, with D possibly TRBD1 on 5 matching bases. This CDR3 is 12 amino acids long. The germline CDR1 and CDR2 sequences are GTSNPN and SVGIG (reference sequence). V shed 0 bases and J shed 9 bases, with 12 bases lying between them. The CDR3 DNA reads TGTGCCTGGAGTGTTGGGGCCCCCCGGCAGTACTTC. Amino acid sequence: CAWSVGAPRQYF.

The chain has TRBV4-1 and TRBJ1-1; no reliable D call. V was cut by 1 base and J by 1 base, with 10 bases left in between. CDR3 length: 15 residues. The germline V gene has CDR1 MGHRA and CDR2 YSYEKL. CDR3 sequence reads: CASSQVRDQNTEAFF. For the CDR3, the DNA is TGCGCCAGCAGCCAAGTGCGAGACCAGAACACTGAAGCTTTCTTT.

The chain combines TRBV5-1 with TRBJ1-2, with a tentative D call TRBD1 (6 bases). The CDR3 is 18 amino acids. V lost 5 bases and J lost 2, with 25 bases in between. Germline CDR1 reads SGHRS; CDR2 reads YFSETQ. The CDR3 region has the DNA TGCGCCAGCAGGGAGGGGGGGGACGGTGGTGGTTACAACTATGGCTACACCTTC. This encodes CASREGGDGGGYNYGYTF.

This clone was seen a handful of times. The CDR3 region has the DNA TGTGCCAGTAGTACAGGGATTAACACTGAAGCTTTCTTT. Encoded protein: CASSTGINTEAFF. The chain joins TRBV19 to TRBJ1-1; tentative D call: TRBD1 (5 bases). The V end lost 4 bases, the J end lost 2 bases, and 8 bases lay between the germline ends. The CDR3 is 13 amino acids. Germline V gene data show CDR1 as LNHDA and CDR2 as SQIVND (reference sequence). Full variable domain (missing parts from reference TRBV19 and TRBJ1-1): DGGITQSPKYLFRKEGQNVTLSCEQNLNHDAMYWYRQDPGQGLRLIYYSQIVNDFQKGDIAEGYSVSREKKESFPLTVTSAQKNPTAFYLCASSTGINTEAFFGQGTRLTVV.

V gene TRBV10-3 combines with J gene TRBJ2-3; D unclear. CDR1 is ENHRY and CDR2 is SYGVKD in the germline V gene. The V gene lost 4 bases and the J gene lost 2 bases, with 4 bases spanning the gap. The length of the CDR3 is 12 residues. This CDR3 reads CAISGDTDTQYF. Written as DNA, the CDR3 is TGTGCCATCAGTGGGGACACAGATACGCAGTATTTT.

The chain uses TRBV9 and TRBJ2-5, with a weak D call TRBD1 (5 bases). With the DNA end fitting TRBJ2-7 better, the J assignment may be wrong. Germline V lookup: CDR1 SGDLS, CDR2 YYNGEE. The CDR3 runs to 16 residues. CDR3 sequence: CASSVTGAPGPYEQYF. CDR3 sequence (DNA): TGTGCCAGCAGCGTAACTGGGGCGCCAGGGCCCTACGAGCAGTACTTC.

Only a few counts were recorded for this clone. The V and J genes are TRBV9 and TRBJ1-2, with unresolved D. Germline CDR1 is SGDLS and CDR2 is YYNGEE. The V gene lost 0 bases and the J gene lost 8 bases, with 2 bases spanning the gap. The CDR3 totals 10 residues. CDR3 protein: CASSVGGYTF. CDR3 nucleotides: TGTGCCAGCAGCGTAGGGGGCTACACCTTC.